The sequence of this T cell receptor (beta chain) was determined in a study of T cell repertoires in cytomegalovirus infection. Background on the study: It was the public TCR beta signatures that indicated both CMV infection and matching HLA type. Overall study findings and caveats: Clonotypes of TCR beta that were HLA-C-restricted and CMV-specific dominated the ex vivo response. Public TCR beta family frequency separated CMV-and-HLA carriers, including in an independent cohort.

The table lists this clonotype with a few counts. Its specificity is not known. The CDR3 contains 14 residues. Trimming stripped 8 bases from V and 4 bases from J, with 17 bases between. Germline CDR1 is LNHDA and CDR2 is SQIVND (reference sequence). In TCRdb, the reads were re-called with MiXCR into one record per CDR3 protein. The data show roughly 920,000 distinct CDR3 sequences, around 29% seen once. The source of this sequence is a human donor in good health (CMV status not recorded). Some clones in this sample may be carry-over from other donors' samples. The chain uses TRBV19 and TRBJ1-1; D possibly corresponds to TRBD1 (6 bases). The source was cultured CD8+ T cells from PBMCs, collected from culture after CMV antigen stimulation. The DNA of the CDR3 is TGTGCCAGTTCACCCCGCACAGGGAGCACTGAAGCTTTCTTT. It yields the protein CASSPRTGSTEAFF.